This TCR beta chain was sequenced in a study of OX40 agonist ivuxolimab in advanced cancers. Describing the broader study: Ivuxolimab was an agonistic, fully human IgG2 monoclonal antibody directed against OX40 (CD134), a costimulatory receptor. Intravenous ivuxolimab was administered to patients every 2 weeks at six dose levels: 0.01, 0.1, 0.3, 1.5, 3 and 10 mg/kg. Of the roughly 54 dose-escalation patients, hepatocellular carcinoma was present in around 19, melanoma in around 15, renal cell carcinoma in 9 and head and neck cancer in 9. In the dose-escalation cohort, 82.7% of patients were male, and the mean age was roughly 56 years with a range of roughly 20 to 79. Patients were allowed to have had prior anti-PD-1, anti-PD-L1 or anti-CTLA-4 therapy, and around 40% of the dose-escalation patients had previously received checkpoint inhibitors. Three dose-escalation patients achieved partial responses, one with hepatocellular carcinoma and two with cutaneous melanoma. The point of sequencing TCRbeta in the periphery was to test whether ivuxolimab changed TCR sequence diversity and drove clonal T-cell expansion. The monotherapy dose-escalation portion (N of about 47 patients) of the phase I ivuxolimab trial is reported in the paper. Study-level results and caveats: In the 0.1-3.0 mg/kg groups, partial responders had among the lowest normalized peripheral clonal expansion, particularly in CD8+ T cells. At doses from 0.1 to 3.0 mg/kg, clonal expansion was seen in both CD4+ and CD8+ blood T cells between baseline and week 6. Low levels of normalized T-cell clonal expansion were also seen in some patients who did not respond. The antigen specificity of the peripheral T cells that underwent clonal expansion was not determined. After ivuxolimab, expanded clones were on average more numerous among CD8+ T cells than among CD4+ T cells.

Patients with autoimmune disease history or receiving systemic immunosuppression were excluded from the trial. In every dose cohort, peripheral blood was drawn for TCR sequencing at baseline, cycle 4 day 1, and cycle 7 day 1. The samples were taken from a phase I, first-in-human, multicenter, open-label dose-escalation trial of ivuxolimab. Adults with locally advanced or metastatic head and neck squamous cell, hepatocellular, melanoma or renal cell carcinoma were enrolled in the trial. Before TCR sequencing, CD4+ T cells and CD8+ T cells were sorted from peripheral blood as separate populations. In the germline V gene, CDR1 corresponds to SGHVS and CDR2 to FQNEAQ. Trimming removed 2 bases from V and 5 bases from J, leaving 10 bases between the germline ends. From the cysteine up to the phenylalanine, the CDR3 has a length of 14 residues. Only the CDR3 part of the read is kept: 42 bases, read in frame from the first base.

With respect to this clone: Its cognate antigen has yet to be identified. No base-level quality is on record; no much larger clone is a single base apart.

Genomic DNA was isolated from the sorted cells so that the TCRbeta CDR3 region could be sequenced. TCRbeta CDR3 regions were sequenced using the immunoSEQ Assay. TCRdb took this table from immuneACCESS and kept in-frame rearrangements with V and J called. Such tables lack part of the clones; where checked against another copy, unresolved V genes explain under half of the gap, and the rest is unexplained. This sample has over 85,000 clones in its table, and more than 85% of those were observed once. Roughly 0.31% of the sample comes from the top ten. The rearrangement joined TRBV7-8 to TRBJ2-1; the D gene is not confidently resolved. The TCR was taken from an adult with an advanced solid tumor such as melanoma, head and neck, liver or kidney cancer. The sample in question was CD4+ or CD8+ T cells sorted from blood, obtained in a trial of the OX40 agonist ivuxolimab. The encoded CDR3 is CASSLRVVNNEQFF. The nucleotides read TGTGCCAGCAGCTTAAGGGTCGTAAACAATGAGCAGTTCTTC.